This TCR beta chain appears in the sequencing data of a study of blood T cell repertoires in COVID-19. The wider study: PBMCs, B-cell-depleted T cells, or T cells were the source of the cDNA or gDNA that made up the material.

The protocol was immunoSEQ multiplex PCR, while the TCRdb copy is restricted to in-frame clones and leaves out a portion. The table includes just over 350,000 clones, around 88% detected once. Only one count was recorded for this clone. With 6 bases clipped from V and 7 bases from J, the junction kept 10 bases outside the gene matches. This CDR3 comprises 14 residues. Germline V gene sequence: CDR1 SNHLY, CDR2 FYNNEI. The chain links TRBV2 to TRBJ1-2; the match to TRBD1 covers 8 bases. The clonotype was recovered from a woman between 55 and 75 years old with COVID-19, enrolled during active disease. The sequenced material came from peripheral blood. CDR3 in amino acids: CASREPGQEVGYTF. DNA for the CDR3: TGTGCCAGCAGAGAACCGGGACAGGAAGTTGGCTACACCTTC.